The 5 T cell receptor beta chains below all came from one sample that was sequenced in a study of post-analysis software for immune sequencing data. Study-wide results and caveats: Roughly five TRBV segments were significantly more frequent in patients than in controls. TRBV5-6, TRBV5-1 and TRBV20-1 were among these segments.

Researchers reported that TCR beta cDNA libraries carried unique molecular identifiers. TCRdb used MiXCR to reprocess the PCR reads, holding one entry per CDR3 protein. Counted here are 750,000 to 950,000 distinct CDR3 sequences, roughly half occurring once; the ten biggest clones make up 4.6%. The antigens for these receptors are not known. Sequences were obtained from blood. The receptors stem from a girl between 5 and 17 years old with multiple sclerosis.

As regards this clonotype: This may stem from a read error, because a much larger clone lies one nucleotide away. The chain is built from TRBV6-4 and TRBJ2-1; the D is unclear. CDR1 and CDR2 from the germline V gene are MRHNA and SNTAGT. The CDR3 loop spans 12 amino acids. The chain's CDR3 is CTSSGDSLQQFF. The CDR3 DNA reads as TGTACCAGCAGTGGAGATAGCCTTCAGCAGTTCTTC.

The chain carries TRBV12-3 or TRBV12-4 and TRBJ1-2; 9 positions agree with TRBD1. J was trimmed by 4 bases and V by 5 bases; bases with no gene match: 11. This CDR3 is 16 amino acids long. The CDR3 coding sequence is TGTGCCAGCAGTCCCCAAGGGCGGGACAGGGCCTATGGCTACACCTTC. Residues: CASSPQGRDRAYGYTF.

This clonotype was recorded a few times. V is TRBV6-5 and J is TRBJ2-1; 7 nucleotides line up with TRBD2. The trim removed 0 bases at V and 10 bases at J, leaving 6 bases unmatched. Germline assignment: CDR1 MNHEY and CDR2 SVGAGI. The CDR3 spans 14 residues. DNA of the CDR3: TGTGCCAGCAGTTACTCGACTAGCAGCAGCGAGCAGTTCTTC. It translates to CASSYSTSSSEQFF.

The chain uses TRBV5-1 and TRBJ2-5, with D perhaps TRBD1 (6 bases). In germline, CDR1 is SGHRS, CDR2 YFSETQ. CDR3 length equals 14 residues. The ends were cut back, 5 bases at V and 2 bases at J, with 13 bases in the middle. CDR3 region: CASRTGRGQETQYF. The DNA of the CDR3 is TGCGCCAGCAGAACAGGGCGTGGACAAGAGACCCAGTACTTC. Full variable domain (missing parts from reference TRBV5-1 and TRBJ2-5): KAGVTQTPRYLIKTRGQQVTLSCSPISGHRSVSWYQQTPGQGLQFLFEYFSETQRNKGNFPGRFSGRQFSNSRSEMNVSTLELGDSALYLCASRTGRGQETQYFGPGTRLLVL.

The CDR3 sequence is CATSRANTEAFF. The CDR3 DNA reads TGTGCCACCAGCAGAGCAAACACTGAAGCTTTCTTT. The chain carries TRBV15 and TRBJ1-1; D remains ambiguous. V gave up 1 base and J gave up 2 bases, with 2 bases separating them. The CDR3 runs to 12 residues. CDR1 is LNHNV, CDR2 YYDKDF, per germline (reference sequence).